This T cell receptor (beta chain) emerged from a study of blood T cell repertoires in COVID-19 (dated by TCRdb to the early 2020s). About the investigation overall: The collaborator samples originated in the United States, Italy and Spain and spanned the acute and convalescent phases of COVID-19. The prospective study material was composed of cDNA or gDNA derived from T cells, B-cell-depleted T cells, or PBMCs. Subjects who had been exposed to COVID-19, were actively infected with it, or had recovered from it provided the deeply sampled blood TCRbeta repertoires that made up the dataset. The repertoires were made available in a free public database intended to serve as a resource for research on the immune response to SARS-CoV-2. The samples were drawn from the first 160 participants of the ongoing ImmuneRACE study and from roughly 1,300 subjects provided by 6 global collaborators. Nearly every sample came with metadata listing a de-identified subject ID, COVID-19 status, age in years and sex. Where available, HLA class I and class II types were taken from metadata supplied by the sample provider and were not determined by assay-based typing. What the authors observed across the whole study: Clinical and demographic metadata were provided uncurated, with the amount varying by source and participant.

The immunoSEQ Assay, a bias-controlled multiplex PCR, was used to amplify TCRbeta CDR3 regions from genomic DNA. The authors processed their data as follows. Nucleated cell counts per sample were estimated from amplification of reference gene primers within the assay. To quantify the absolute abundance of each unique TCRbeta CDR3 rearrangement, sequence reads were collapsed and filtered. For each sample, productive Simpson clonality was calculated as the square root of Simpson's diversity index across productive rearrangements. TCRdb holds this immuneACCESS table with in-frame rearrangements only. Some clones are missing; in checked studies, unresolved V genes explain under half, and the rest has no known cause. Clone size and V and J calls were adopted from that table, with D and trimming inferred from the DNA. For this sample there are approximately 150,000 clones; around 85% appear just once. The ten largest clones capture around 4% of the sample.

Regarding this clone: Its target antigen remains unknown. Within one base of it there is no much larger clone, and no base qualities were kept.

The CDR3 numbers 16 residues from cysteine through phenylalanine. Only CDR3 DNA is held: 48 bases, read in frame from base 1. Per the germline V gene, SGHDT is the CDR1 and YYEEEE is the CDR2. Trimming leaves V shorter by 4 bases and J shorter by 3 bases, with the junction holding 7 bases beyond the gene matches. Collaborating institutions collected whole blood in K2EDTA tubes following their own protocols. For TCRbeta analysis, collaborators shipped samples as frozen whole blood, isolated PBMCs, or DNA extracted from either of those sample types. Sequencing input: peripheral blood. The clonotype comes from a woman between 65 and 79 years old with acute or convalescent COVID-19. Recombination joined TRBV5-6 with TRBJ2-1; 10 of the junction bases match TRBD2. CDR3 sequence: CASSQSGRALYNEQFF. The base sequence is TGTGCCAGCAGCCAAAGCGGGAGGGCCCTCTACAATGAGCAGTTCTTC.